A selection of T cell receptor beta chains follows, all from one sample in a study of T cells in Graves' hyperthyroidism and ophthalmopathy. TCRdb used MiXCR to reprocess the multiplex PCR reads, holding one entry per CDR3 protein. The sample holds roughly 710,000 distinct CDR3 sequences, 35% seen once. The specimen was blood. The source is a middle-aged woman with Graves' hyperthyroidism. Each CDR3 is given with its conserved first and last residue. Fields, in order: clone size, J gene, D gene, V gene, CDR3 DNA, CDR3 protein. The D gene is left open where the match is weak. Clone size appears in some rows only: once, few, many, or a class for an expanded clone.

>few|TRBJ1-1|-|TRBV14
TGTGCCAGCAGCCCGAATCTGGACACTGAAGCTTTCTTT
CASSPNLDTEAFF
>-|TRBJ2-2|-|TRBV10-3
TGTGCCAGCAGTGCGGGACTCTCCACCGGGGAGCTGTTTTTT
CASSAGLSTGELFF
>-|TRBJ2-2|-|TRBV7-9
TGTGCCAGCAGCCGGACAGACGTCGGGGACCTGTTTTTT
CASSRTDVGDLFF
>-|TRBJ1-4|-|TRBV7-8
TGTGCCAGCAGTGTACGTCGACTTAAAAATGAAAAACTGTTTTTT
CASSVRRLKNEKLFF
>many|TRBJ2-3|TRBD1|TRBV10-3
TGTGCCATCAGCACGGACAGGGGAGAGACGCAGTATTTT
CAISTDRGETQYF
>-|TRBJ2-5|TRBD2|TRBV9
TGTGCCAGCAGCGTATTTAGCGGGAGTCCCCAAGAGACCCAGTACTTC
CASSVFSGSPQETQYF
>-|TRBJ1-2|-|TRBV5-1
TGTGCCAGCAGTTTATACGACACCACGTATGGCTACACCTTC
CASSLYDTTYGYTF
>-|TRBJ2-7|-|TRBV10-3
TGTGCCAGCTCACCTGGACCGCCGCCTACCTACGAGCAGTACTTC
CASSPGPPPTYEQYF
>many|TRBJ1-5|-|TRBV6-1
TGTGCCAGCAGAAAGTTAGATAGCAATCAGCCCCAGCATTTT
CASRKLDSNQPQHF
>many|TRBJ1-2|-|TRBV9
TGTGCCAGCAGCGTGTCAGGGGACTATGGCTACACCTTC
CASSVSGDYGYTF
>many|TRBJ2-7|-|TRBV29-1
TGCAGCGTCGCGGACGAGCGGGCTGCCTACGAGCAGTACTTC
CSVADERAAYEQYF
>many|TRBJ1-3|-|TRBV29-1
TGCAGCGTCCAAGGGGTGCAGGCTGGAAACACCATATATTTT
CSVQGVQAGNTIYF
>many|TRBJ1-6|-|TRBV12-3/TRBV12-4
TGTGCCAGCTGGCGGGGACGGGAGGGATCACCCCTCCACTTT
CASWRGREGSPLHF
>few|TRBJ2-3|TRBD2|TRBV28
TGTGCCAGCAGCCCTAGCGGGAGGGAGGATACGCAGTATTTT
CASSPSGREDTQYF
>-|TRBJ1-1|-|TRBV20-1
TGCAGTGCTATGGGGCTAGCGGGGTACTACACTGAAGCTTTCTTT
CSAMGLAGYYTEAFF
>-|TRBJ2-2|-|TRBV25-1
TGTGCCAGCAGTGAGCCTGGACGGACCGGGGAGCTGTTTTTT
CASSEPGRTGELFF
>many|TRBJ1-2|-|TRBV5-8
TGTGCCAGCAGCTCCGGGACAAGTCAAGGCTACACCTTC
CASSSGTSQGYTF
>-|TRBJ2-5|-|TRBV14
TGTGCCAGCAGCCAAGTCAGGGGAATCCAAGAGACCCAGTACTTC
CASSQVRGIQETQYF
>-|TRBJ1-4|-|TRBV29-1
TGCAGCGTTGAAGTGTCGCCCGCGGACGGAATTGAAAAACTGTTTTTT
CSVEVSPADGIEKLFF
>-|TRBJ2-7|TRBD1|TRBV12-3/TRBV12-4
TGTGCCAGCAGGAGACAGGGGGGGAACTACGAGCAGTACTTC
CASRRQGGNYEQYF
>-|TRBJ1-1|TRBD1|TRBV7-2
TGTGCCAGCAGTTTATCGTATTGGGGGACAGGTGAAGCTTTCTTT
CASSLSYWGTGEAFF
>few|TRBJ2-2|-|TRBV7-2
TGTGCCAGCAGCTTAGATCAGAGAAACACCGGGGAGCTGTTTTTT
CASSLDQRNTGELFF
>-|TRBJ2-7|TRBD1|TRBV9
TGTGCCAGCACCGACCAAGGGGGCCTCTCCTACGAGCAGTACTTC
CASTDQGGLSYEQYF
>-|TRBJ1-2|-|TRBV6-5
TGTGCCAGCAGTCCCCTGGCAGTTCCCCATGGCTACACCTTC
CASSPLAVPHGYTF
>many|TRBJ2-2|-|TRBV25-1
TGTGCCAGCCCCTATATCAGGGCAGCGACCACCGGGGAGCTGTTTTTT
CASPYIRAATTGELFF
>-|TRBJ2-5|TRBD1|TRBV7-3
TGTGCCAGCAGCTGGACAGGTGGAGAGGCCCAGTACTTC
CASSWTGGEAQYF
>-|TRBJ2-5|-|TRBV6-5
TGTGCCAGCAGTCCCGGGGCTGCGGGATCAGAGACCCAGTACTTC
CASSPGAAGSETQYF
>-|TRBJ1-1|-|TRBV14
TGTGCCAGCTCACCAAGGGTACCCGATGAAGCTTTCTTT
CASSPRVPDEAFF
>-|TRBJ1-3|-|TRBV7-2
TGTGCCAGCAGCCCCGGACAAACTGGAAACACCATATATTTT
CASSPGQTGNTIYF
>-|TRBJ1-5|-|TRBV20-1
TGCAGTGCTGAGGACGGGGCCAATCAGCCCCAGCATTTT
CSAEDGANQPQHF
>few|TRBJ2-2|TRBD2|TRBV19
TGTGCCAGTAGTATCGGACTAGCGGGAGGCGCCGGGGAGCTGTTTTTT
CASSIGLAGGAGELFF
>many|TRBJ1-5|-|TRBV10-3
TGTGCCATCAGTGAGTCGGTACGGACTAATCAGCCCCAGCATTTT
CAISESVRTNQPQHF
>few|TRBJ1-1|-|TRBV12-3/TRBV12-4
TGTGCCAGCAGTTCAGCTGGGCAGGGGTACACTGAAGCTTTCTTT
CASSSAGQGYTEAFF
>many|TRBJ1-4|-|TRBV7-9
TGTGCCAGCAGCTCGCAGGGTTATGAAAAACTGTTTTTT
CASSSQGYEKLFF
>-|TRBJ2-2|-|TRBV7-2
TGTGCCAGCAGCTTTGGGGGCGAGAACACCGGGGAGCTGTTTTTT
CASSFGGENTGELFF
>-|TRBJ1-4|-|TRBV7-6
TGTGCCAGCAGCGAGGGTAGCGGGAAGGAAAAACTGTTTTTT
CASSEGSGKEKLFF
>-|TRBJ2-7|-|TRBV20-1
TGCAGTGCTAAGCCAGGGGAAATAAACTATGGCTACGAGCAGTACTTC
CSAKPGEINYGYEQYF
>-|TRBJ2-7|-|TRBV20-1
TGCAGTGGCGAGGCGCAGCCCAATAGCGAGCAGTACTTC
CSGEAQPNSEQYF
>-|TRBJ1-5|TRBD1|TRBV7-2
TGTGCCAGCAGCCCTGGGTCCTCAAGGGCAGGGGGCGGAAGTCAGCCCCAGCATTTT
CASSPGSSRAGGGSQPQHF
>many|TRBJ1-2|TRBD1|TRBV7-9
TGTGCCAGCAGCGTCGGGACAGGGGGCAATCGGTATGGCTACACCTTC
CASSVGTGGNRYGYTF
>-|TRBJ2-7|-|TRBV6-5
TGTGCCAGCAGCGGGGACCGATTCTCCTACGAGCAGTACTTC
CASSGDRFSYEQYF
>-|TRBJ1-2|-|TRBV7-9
TGTGCCAGCAGCCCGGGCCCTTGGTTAAACTATGGCTACACCTTC
CASSPGPWLNYGYTF
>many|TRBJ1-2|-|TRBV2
TGTGCCAGCAGTGGGGCGGAGTGGGGGGTCTACACCTTC
CASSGAEWGVYTF
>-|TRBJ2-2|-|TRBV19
TGTGCCAGTAGTATATTCGGACAGAACACCGGGGAGCTGTTTTTT
CASSIFGQNTGELFF
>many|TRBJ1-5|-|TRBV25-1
TGTGCCAGCAGTGAGACAATCGGGGTCGGAGGGGGGGATCAGCCCCAGCATTTT
CASSETIGVGGGDQPQHF
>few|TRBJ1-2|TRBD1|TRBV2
TGTGCCAGCAGTACCGGGACAGGGGTTAGTGGCTACACCTTC
CASSTGTGVSGYTF
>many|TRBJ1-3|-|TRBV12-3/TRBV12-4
TGTGCCAGCAGTTTCCTTCGAAACACCATATATTTT
CASSFLRNTIYF
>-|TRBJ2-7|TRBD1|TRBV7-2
TGTGCCAGCAGCCAAGGGGACAGGGACGCCGAGCAGTACTTC
CASSQGDRDAEQYF
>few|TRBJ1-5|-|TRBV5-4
TGTGCCAGCAGCCTCCAACCGGGGACCAATCAGCCCCAGCATTTT
CASSLQPGTNQPQHF
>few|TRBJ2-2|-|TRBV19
TGTGCCAGTAGTTCCCATGTACAGAGATCGAACACCGGGGAGCTGTTTTTT
CASSSHVQRSNTGELFF
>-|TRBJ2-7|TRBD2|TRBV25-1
TGTGCCAGCAGTGCCGGAGCGGGAGATTACGAGCAGTACTTC
CASSAGAGDYEQYF
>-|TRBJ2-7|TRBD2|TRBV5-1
TGCGCCAGCAGTTCTGCGGGGACTAGCAACGAGCAGTACTTC
CASSSAGTSNEQYF
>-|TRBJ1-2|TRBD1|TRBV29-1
TGCAGCGTCGGACAGGGGCAGACTGGCTACACCTTC
CSVGQGQTGYTF